This entry describes one TCR beta chain. The data were produced by immunoSEQ multiplex PCR, yet TCRdb's version contains in-frame clones alone and is incomplete. The repertoire holds fewer than 250,000 clones, with 90% as singletons. The data were taken from a study of blood T cell repertoires in COVID-19. The germline gives CDR1 SQVTM, CDR2 ANQGSEA. With 6 bases removed from V and 3 bases from J, the gap between germline ends came to 14 bases. The CDR3 is 13 amino acids. Across about 22 US areas, participants ranged in age from 18 to 89 years. Participants reported their clinical history, and cohort assignment relied on those reports. Exposed participants came across a COVID-19 case within 2 weeks before study entry.

Sequencing was done on a sample of PBMCs or T cells enriched from blood (not recorded which). This chain links TRBV29-1 with TRBJ1-1; D gene uncertain. This receptor was taken from a man aged 25-45 years who had been exposed to COVID-19. CDR3 coding DNA: TGCAGCGTCCGGGGTCAGCGGGACACTGAAGCTTTCTTT. Protein sequence: CSVRGQRDTEAFF.